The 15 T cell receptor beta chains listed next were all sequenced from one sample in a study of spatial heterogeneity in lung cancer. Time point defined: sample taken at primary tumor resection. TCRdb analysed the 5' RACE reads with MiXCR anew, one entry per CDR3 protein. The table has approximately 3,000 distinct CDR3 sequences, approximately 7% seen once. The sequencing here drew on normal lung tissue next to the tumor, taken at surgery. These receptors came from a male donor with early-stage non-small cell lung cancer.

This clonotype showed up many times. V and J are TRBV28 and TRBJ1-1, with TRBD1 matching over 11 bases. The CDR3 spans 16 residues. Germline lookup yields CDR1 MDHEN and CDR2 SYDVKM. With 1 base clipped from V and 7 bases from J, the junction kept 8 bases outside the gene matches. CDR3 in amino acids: CASSLSGQGAPLEAFF. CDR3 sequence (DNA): TGTGCCAGCAGTTTATCCGGACAGGGGGCACCTCTTGAAGCTTTCTTT.

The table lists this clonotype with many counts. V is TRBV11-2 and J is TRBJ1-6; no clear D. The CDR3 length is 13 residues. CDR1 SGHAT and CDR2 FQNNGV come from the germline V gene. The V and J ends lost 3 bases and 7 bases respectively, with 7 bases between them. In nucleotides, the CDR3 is TGTGCCAGCAGCTTTTCGCCGAATTCACCCCTCCACTTT. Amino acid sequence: CASSFSPNSPLHF. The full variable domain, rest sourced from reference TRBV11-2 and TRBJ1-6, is EAGVAQSPRYKIIEKRQSVAFWCNPISGHATLYWYQQILGQGPKLLIQFQNNGVVDDSQLPKDRFSAERLKGVDSTLKIQPAKLEDSAVYLCASSFSPNSPLHFGNGTRLTVT.

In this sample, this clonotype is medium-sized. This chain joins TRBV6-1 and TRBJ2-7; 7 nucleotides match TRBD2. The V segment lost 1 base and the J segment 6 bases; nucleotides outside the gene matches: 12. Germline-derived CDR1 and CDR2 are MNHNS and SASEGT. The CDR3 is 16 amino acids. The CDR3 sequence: CASSEVGRGGSGEQYF. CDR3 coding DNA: TGTGCCAGCAGTGAAGTGGGCCGGGGAGGGAGCGGCGAGCAGTACTTC.

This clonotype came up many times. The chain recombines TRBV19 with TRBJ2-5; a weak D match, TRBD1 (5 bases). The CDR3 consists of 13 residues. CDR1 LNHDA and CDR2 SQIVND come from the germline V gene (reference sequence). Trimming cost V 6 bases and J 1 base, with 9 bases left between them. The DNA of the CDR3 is TGTGCCAGTAGCCGGACACCCCAAGAGACCCAGTACTTC. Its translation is CASSRTPQETQYF. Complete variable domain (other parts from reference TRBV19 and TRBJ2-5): DGGITQSPKYLFRKEGQNVTLSCEQNLNHDAMYWYRQDPGQGLRLIYYSQIVNDFQKGDIAEGYSVSREKKESFPLTVTSAQKNPTAFYLCASSRTPQETQYFGPGTRLLVL.

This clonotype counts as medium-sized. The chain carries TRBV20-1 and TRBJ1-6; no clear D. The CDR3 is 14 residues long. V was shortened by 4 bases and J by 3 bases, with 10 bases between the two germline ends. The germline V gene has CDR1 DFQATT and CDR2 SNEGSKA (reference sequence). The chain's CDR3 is CSATFRNYNSPLHF. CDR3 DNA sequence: TGCAGTGCTACCTTCCGAAACTATAATTCACCCCTCCACTTT.

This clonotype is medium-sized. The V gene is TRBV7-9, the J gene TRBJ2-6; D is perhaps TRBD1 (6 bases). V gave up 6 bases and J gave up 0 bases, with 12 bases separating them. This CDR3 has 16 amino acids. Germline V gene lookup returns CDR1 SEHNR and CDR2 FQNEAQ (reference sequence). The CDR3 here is CASRGTIYSGANVLTF. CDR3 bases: TGTGCCAGCAGGGGGACAATATACTCTGGGGCCAACGTCCTGACTTTC.

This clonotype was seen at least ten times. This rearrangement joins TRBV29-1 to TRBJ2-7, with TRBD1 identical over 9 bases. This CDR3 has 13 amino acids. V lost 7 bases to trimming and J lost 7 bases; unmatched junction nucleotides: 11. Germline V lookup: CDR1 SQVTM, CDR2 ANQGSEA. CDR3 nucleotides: TGCAGCGGGATCCGGGACAGGGCGGGGGAGCAGTACTTC. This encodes CSGIRDRAGEQYF.

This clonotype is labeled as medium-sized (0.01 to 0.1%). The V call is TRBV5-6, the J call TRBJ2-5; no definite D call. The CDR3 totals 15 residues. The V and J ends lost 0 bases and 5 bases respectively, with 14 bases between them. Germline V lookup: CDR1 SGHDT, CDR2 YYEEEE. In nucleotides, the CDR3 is TGTGCCAGCAGCTTGGTGGGGAAGATCGGGGAGACCCAGTACTTC. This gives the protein CASSLVGKIGETQYF.

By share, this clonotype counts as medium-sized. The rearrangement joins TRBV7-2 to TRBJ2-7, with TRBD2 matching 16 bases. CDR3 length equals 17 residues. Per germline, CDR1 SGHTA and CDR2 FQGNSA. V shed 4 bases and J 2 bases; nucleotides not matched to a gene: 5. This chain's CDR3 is CASSSGTSGGVTYEQYF. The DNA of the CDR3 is TGTGCCAGCAGCTCAGGGACTAGCGGGGGGGTAACCTACGAGCAGTACTTC.

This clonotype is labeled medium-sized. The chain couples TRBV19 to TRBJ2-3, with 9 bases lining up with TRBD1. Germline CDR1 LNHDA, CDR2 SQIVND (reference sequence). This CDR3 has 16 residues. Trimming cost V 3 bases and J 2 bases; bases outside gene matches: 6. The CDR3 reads CASSIWGTGITDTQYF. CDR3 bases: TGTGCCAGTAGTATCTGGGGGACAGGGATCACAGATACGCAGTATTTT.

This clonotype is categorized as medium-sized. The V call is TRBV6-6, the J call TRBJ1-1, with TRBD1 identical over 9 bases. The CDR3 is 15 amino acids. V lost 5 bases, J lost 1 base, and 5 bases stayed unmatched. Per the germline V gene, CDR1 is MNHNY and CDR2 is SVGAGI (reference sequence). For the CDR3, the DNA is TGTGCCAGCAGTCCCCTGGACAGGGGGAACACTGAAGCTTTCTTT. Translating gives CASSPLDRGNTEAFF.

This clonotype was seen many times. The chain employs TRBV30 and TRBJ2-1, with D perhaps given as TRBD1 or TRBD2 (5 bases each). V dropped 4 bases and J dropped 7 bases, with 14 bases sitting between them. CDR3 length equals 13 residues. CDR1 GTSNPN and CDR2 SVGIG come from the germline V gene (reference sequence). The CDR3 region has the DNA TGTGCCTGGAATTGGAGGAAGGGGAATGAGCAGTTCTTC. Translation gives CAWNWRKGNEQFF.

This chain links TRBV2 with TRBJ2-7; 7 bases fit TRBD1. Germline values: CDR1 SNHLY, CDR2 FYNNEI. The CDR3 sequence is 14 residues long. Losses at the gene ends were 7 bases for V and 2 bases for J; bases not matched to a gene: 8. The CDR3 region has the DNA TGTGCCAGCACCGAACCGGGACAGACCTACGAGCAGTACTTC. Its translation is CASTEPGQTYEQYF.

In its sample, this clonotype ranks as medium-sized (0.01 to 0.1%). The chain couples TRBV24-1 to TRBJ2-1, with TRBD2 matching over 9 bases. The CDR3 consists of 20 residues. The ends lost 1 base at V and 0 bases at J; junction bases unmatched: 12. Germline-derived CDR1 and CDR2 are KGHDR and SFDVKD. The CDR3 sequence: CATSDFVPGLAAGSYNEQFF. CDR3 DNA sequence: TGTGCCACCAGTGATTTTGTGCCGGGACTAGCCGCAGGCTCCTACAATGAGCAGTTCTTC.

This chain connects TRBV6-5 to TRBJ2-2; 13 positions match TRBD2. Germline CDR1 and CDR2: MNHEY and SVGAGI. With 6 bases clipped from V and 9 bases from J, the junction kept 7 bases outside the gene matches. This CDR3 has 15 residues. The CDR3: CASRLLAGGPRELFF. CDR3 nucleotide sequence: TGTGCCAGCAGGTTACTAGCGGGAGGGCCTCGGGAGCTGTTTTTT.